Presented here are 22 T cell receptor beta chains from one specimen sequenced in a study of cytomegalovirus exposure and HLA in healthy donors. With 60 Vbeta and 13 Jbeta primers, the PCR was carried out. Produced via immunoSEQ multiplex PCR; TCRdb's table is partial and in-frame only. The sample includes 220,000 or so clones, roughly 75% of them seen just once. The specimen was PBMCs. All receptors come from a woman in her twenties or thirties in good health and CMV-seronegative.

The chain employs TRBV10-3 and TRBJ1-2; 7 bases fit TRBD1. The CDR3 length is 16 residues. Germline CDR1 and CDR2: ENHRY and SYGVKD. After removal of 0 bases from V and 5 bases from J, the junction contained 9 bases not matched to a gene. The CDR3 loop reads CAISESLAQGRYGYTF. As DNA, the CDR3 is TGTGCCATCAGTGAGTCTCTAGCACAGGGGAGATATGGCTACACCTTC.

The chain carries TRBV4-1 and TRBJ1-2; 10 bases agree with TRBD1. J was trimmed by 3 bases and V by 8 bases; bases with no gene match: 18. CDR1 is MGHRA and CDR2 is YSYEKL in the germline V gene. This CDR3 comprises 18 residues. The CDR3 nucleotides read TGCGCCAGCGGCCGATCAGCGGGCGAGACAGGGGGCCACTATGGCTACACCTTC. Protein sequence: CASGRSAGETGGHYGYTF.

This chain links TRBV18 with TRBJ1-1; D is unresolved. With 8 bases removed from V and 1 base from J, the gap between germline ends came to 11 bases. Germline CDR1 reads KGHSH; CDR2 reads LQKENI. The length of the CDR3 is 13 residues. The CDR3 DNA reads TGTGCCAGCCCTCCGGGAGGGAACACTGAAGCTTTCTTT. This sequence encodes CASPPGGNTEAFF.

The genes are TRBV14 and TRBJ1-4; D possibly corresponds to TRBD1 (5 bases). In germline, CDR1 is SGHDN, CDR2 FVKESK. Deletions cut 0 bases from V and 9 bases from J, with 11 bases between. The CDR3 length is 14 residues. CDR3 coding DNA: TGTGCCAGCAGCCAAGATCTTGACAGAAAAAAACTGTTTTTT. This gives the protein CASSQDLDRKKLFF.

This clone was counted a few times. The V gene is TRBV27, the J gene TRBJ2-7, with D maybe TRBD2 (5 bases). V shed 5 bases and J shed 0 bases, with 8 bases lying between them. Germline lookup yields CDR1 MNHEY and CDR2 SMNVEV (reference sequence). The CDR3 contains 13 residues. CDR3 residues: CASSRGLSYEQYF. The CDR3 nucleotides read TGTGCCAGCAGTAGAGGGCTCTCCTACGAGCAGTACTTC.

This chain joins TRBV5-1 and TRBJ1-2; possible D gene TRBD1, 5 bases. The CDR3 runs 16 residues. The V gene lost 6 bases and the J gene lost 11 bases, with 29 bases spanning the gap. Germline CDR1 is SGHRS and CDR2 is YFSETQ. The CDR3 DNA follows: TGCGCCAGCACCGAGGTGGGGGGTGTAGAAGGAGAAGGGTACACCTTC. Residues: CASTEVGGVEGEGYTF.

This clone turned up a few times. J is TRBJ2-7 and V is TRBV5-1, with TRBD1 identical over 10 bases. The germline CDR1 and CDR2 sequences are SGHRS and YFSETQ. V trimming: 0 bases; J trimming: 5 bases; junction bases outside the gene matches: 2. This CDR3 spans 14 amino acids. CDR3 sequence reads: CASSLGDRGHEQYF. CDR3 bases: TGCGCCAGCAGCTTGGGGGACAGGGGCCACGAGCAGTACTTC.

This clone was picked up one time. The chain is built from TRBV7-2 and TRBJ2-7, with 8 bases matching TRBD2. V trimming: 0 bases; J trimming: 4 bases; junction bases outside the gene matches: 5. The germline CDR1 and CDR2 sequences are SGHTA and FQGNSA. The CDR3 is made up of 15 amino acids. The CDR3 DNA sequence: TGTGCCAGCAGCTTAGCCGGGGGGGCCGGTTACGAGCAGTACTTC. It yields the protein CASSLAGGAGYEQYF. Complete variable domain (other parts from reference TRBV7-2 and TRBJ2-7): GAGVSQSPSNKVTEKGKDVELRCDPISGHTALYWYRQSLGQGLEFLIYFQGNSAPDKSGLPSDRFSAERTGGSVSTLTIQRTQQEDSAVYLCASSLAGGAGYEQYFGPGTRLTVT.

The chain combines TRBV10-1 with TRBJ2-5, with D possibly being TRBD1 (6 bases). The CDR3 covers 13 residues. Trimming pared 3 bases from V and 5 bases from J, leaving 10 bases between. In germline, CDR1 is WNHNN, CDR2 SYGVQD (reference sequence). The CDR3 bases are TGCGCCAGCAGTGACGATAGGGGGGAGACCCAGTACTTC. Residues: CASSDDRGETQYF.

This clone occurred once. In nucleotides, the CDR3 is TGTGCCAGCAGGACAGCTTATGGCTACACCTTC. Residues: CASRTAYGYTF. The chain employs TRBV2 and TRBJ1-2, with D possibly TRBD1 on 5 matching bases. Germline V gene sequence: CDR1 SNHLY, CDR2 FYNNEI. This CDR3 is 11 amino acids long. Trimming removed 6 bases at V and 5 bases at J, with 7 bases between.

In DNA, the CDR3 is TGTGCCAGCGGAGAAAGCGGATCCGACTCCTACGAGCAGTACTTC. Its protein is CASGESGSDSYEQYF. V is TRBV6-5 and J is TRBJ2-7, with D maybe TRBD2 (5 bases). Trimming took off 8 bases at V and 0 bases at J, with 17 bases between the two ends. The CDR3 is 15 amino acids. The germline V gene has CDR1 MNHEY and CDR2 SVGAGI.

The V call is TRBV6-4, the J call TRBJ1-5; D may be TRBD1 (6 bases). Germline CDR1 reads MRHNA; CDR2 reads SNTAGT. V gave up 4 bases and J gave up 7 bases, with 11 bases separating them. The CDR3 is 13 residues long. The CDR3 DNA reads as TGTGCCAGCAGTGTGGGGGCTAGCCAGCCCCAGCATTTT. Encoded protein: CASSVGASQPQHF.

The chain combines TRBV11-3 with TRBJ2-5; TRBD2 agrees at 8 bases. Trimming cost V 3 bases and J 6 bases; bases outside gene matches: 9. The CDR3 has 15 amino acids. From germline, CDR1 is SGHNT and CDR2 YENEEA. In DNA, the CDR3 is TGTGCCAGCAGCTTCGAACGGGGGGGCAGAAAGACCCAGTACTTC. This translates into CASSFERGGRKTQYF.

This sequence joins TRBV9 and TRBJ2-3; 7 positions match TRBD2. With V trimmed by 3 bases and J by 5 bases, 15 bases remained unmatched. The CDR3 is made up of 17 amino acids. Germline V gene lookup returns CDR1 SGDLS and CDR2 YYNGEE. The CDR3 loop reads CASSEGIWRESIDTQYF. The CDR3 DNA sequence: TGTGCCAGCAGCGAGGGGATCTGGCGGGAGAGTATAGATACGCAGTATTTT.

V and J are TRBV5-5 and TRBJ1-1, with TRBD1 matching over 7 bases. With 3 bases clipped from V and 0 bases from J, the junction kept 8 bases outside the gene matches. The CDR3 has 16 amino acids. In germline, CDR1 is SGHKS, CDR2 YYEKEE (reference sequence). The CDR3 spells CASSSLTGLLNTEAFF. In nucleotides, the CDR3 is TGTGCCAGCAGCTCCCTGACAGGGTTATTGAACACTGAAGCTTTCTTT.

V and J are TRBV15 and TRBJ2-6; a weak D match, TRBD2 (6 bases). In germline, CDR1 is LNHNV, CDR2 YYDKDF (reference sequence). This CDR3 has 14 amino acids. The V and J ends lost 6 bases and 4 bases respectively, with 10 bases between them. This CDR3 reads CATRGGRGANVLTF. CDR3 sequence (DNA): TGTGCCACCAGAGGAGGGCGGGGGGCCAACGTCCTGACTTTC.

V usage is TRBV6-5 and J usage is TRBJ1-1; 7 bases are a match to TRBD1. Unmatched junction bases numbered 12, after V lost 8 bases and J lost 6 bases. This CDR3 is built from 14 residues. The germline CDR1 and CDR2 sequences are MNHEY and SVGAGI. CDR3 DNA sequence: TGTGCCAGCCGACTAACAGGGGAAATCGCTGAAGCTTTCTTT. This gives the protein CASRLTGEIAEAFF.

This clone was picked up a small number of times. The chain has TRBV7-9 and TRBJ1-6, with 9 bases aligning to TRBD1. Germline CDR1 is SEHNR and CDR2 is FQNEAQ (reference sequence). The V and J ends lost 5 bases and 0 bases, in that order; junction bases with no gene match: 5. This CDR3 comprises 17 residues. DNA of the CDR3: TGTGCCAGCAGCGCGGGGACAGGGTCCTCCTATAATTCACCCCTCCACTTT. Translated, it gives CASSAGTGSSYNSPLHF.

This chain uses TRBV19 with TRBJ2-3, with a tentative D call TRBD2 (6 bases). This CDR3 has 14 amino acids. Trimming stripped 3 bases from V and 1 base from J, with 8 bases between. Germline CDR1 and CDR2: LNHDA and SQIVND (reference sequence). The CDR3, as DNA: TGTGCCAGTAGTATCGGGGGTGGCACAGATACGCAGTATTTT. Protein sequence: CASSIGGGTDTQYF.

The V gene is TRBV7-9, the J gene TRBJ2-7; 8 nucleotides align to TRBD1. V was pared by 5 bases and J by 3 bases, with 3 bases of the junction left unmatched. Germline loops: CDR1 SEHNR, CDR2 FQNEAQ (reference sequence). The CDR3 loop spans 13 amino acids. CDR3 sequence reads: CASSVGQGYEQYF. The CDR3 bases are TGTGCCAGCAGCGTTGGACAGGGCTACGAGCAGTACTTC.

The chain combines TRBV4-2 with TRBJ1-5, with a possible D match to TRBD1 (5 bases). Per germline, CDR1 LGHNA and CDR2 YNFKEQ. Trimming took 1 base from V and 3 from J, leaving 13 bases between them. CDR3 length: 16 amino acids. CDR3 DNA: TGTGCCAGCAGCCAAGGGTGGAGACAGTCCAATCAGCCCCAGCATTTT. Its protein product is CASSQGWRQSNQPQHF.

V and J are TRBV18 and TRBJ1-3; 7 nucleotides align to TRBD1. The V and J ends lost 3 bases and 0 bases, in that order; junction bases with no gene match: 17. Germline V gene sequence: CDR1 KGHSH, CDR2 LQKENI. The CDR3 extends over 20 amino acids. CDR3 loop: CASSPHMGQWTYSSGNTIYF. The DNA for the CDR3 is TGTGCCAGCTCACCTCATATGGGACAGTGGACCTATAGCTCTGGAAACACCATATATTTT.